The source of this T cell receptor (beta chain) is a study of blood T cell repertoires in COVID-19. Study overall: Whether acute or convalescent, the COVID-19 samples came from the United States, Italy and Spain. PBMCs, B-cell-depleted T cells, or T cells provided the cDNA or gDNA that made up the material.

Germline assignment: CDR1 LGHNA and CDR2 YSLEER. The CDR3 totals 14 residues. The ends were cut back, 1 base at V and 5 bases at J, with 9 bases in the middle. As handled by the study authors: Reference gene primers were amplified, and this amplification served to estimate nucleated cell counts. Sequenced by immunoSEQ multiplex PCR; TCRdb stores in-frame clones only, minus some. V and J calls and clone size are those listed in that table; D and trimming were worked out from the DNA. Seen here are about 400,000 clones, around 92% observed once, and the top ten hold 0.95% to 1.5%. The specimen was peripheral blood. This TCR was recovered from a middle-aged man with acute or convalescent COVID-19. The genes are TRBV4-3 and TRBJ2-1; D is perhaps TRBD1 (6 bases). Here the CDR3 reads CASSQGGQNNEQFF. The CDR3 DNA sequence: TGCGCCAGCAGCCAAGGAGGACAGAACAATGAGCAGTTCTTC.